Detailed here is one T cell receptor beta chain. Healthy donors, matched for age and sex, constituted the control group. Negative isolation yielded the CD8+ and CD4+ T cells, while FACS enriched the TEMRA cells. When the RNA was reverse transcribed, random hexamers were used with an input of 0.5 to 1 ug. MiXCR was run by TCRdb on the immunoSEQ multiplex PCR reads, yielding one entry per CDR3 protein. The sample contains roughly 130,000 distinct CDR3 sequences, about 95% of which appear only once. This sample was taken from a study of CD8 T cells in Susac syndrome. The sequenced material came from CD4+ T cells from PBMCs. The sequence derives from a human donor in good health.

The CDR3 DNA is TGTGCCAGCCGTCGGGGCACAGATACGCAGTATTTT. Protein product: CASRRGTDTQYF. The chain is built from TRBV6-1 and TRBJ2-3; D uncertain. CDR1 and CDR2 (germline): MNHNS, SASEGT. V lost 8 bases and J 1 base, leaving 7 bases between the germline ends. This CDR3 is 12 amino acids long.